This T cell receptor (beta chain) came from a study of blood T cell repertoires in COVID-19. About the research overall: COVID-19 samples collected from the United States, Italy and Spain covered acute and convalescent phases. T cells, B-cell-depleted T cells, or PBMCs supplied cDNA or gDNA.

Under the authors' procedure: By means of reference gene primer amplification, nucleated cell counts were estimated. Data came from immunoSEQ multiplex PCR; TCRdb stores just in-frame clones and leaves some out. That table furnishes V, J and clone size, whereas the DNA furnished D and trimming. Of a few hundred thousand clones listed, approximately 88% are singletons. The sample was peripheral blood. This TCR derives from a man aged 18 to 35 with active or convalescent COVID-19.

In nucleotides, the CDR3 is TGTGCCACCGGACTAGCGGGCTACAATGAGCAGTTCTTC. Amino acid sequence: CATGLAGYNEQFF. This sequence joins TRBV24-1 and TRBJ2-1; 11 nucleotides agree with TRBD2. V dropped 9 bases and J dropped 3; count of bases not matched to a gene: 0. The CDR3 totals 13 residues. CDR1 and CDR2 from the germline V gene are KGHDR and SFDVKD.